This T cell receptor beta chain was sequenced for a study of blood T cell repertoires in COVID-19. Overall study: Sources were T cells, B-cell-depleted T cells, or PBMCs; the material itself was cDNA or gDNA.

The CDR3 covers 14 residues. CDR1 and CDR2 (germline): LGHDT, YNNKEL (reference sequence). The germline V and J ends were trimmed by 0 bases and 2 bases, with 5 bases remaining between them. Worth noting for this clone: This same CDR3 is encoded by further DNA sequences in the sample.

The assay was immunoSEQ multiplex PCR, and TCRdb's table has in-frame clones only and misses some. The sample gives a few hundred thousand clones, 80% to 90% of which show up once; approximately 9.3% is in the top ten. Assignments of participants to cohorts depended upon their own reported clinical history. The chain has TRBV3-1 (or the pseudogene TRBV3-2) and TRBJ1-5; no clear D. The sample taken for sequencing was PBMCs or T cells enriched from blood (not recorded which). This clonotype originated in a woman in her fifties or sixties who had recovered from COVID-19. CDR3 amino acids: CASSQDRGNQPQHF. CDR3 in DNA: TGTGCCAGCAGCCAAGATCGAGGCAATCAGCCCCAGCATTTT.